This T cell receptor (beta chain) derives from a study of T cell changes during pregnancy in multiple sclerosis. Produced via immunoSEQ multiplex PCR; TCRdb's table is partial and in-frame only. The sample yields about 59,000 clones, over 85% seen once. Germline CDR1 MNHNS, CDR2 SASEGT. The J segment lost 6 bases and the V segment lost 6 bases, leaving 7 bases of the junction unmatched. This CDR3 contains 15 residues. The clonotype comes from a female donor with multiple sclerosis, enrolled in a pregnancy study. The chain has TRBV6-1 and TRBJ2-7; 14 positions agree with TRBD2. The sequences come from CD8+ T cells from peripheral blood mononuclear cells, collected in the third trimester of pregnancy. CDR3 sequence (DNA): TGTGCCAGCAGGGGACTAGCGGGAGACATCCGCGAGCAGTACTTC. The encoded protein is CASRGLAGDIREQYF.